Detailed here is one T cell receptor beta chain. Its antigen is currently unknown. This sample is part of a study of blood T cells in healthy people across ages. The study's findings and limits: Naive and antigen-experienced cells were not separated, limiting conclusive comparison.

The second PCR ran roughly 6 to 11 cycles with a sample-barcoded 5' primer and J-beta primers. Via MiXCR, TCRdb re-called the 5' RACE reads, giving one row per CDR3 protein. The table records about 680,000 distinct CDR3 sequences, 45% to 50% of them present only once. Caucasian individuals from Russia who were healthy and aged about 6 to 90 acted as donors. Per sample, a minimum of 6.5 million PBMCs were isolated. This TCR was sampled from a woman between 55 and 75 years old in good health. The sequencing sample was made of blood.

CDR3 coding DNA: TGTGCCAGCAGCCAACCGACCGGACTAGCGACGTCCTACAATGAGCAGTTCTTC. It is translated as CASSQPTGLATSYNEQFF. The chain is built from TRBV5-5 and TRBJ2-1; 9 bases agree with TRBD2. The length of the CDR3 is 18 residues. From germline, CDR1 is SGHKS and CDR2 YYEKEE (reference sequence). The trim removed 4 bases at V and 1 base at J, leaving 12 bases unmatched.